This T cell receptor (beta chain) was retrieved from a study of T cell repertoires in cytomegalovirus infection. Overall study context: An indication of both CMV infection and matching HLA type came from public TCR beta signatures.

This clonotype has just a few counts. Its antigen remains unknown. Study findings and constraints: Summed frequency of public TCR beta families distinguished CMV carriers with the relevant HLA. The ex vivo response was dominated by HLA-C-restricted CMV-specific TCR beta clonotypes.

J lost 5 bases, V lost 6 bases, and 4 bases had no gene match. The CDR3 totals 12 residues. A single record per CDR3 protein comes from TCRdb applying MiXCR to the reads. The data hold about 530,000 distinct CDR3 sequences, with 26% observed a single time. The sequence was obtained from a human donor in good health (CMV status not recorded). Some clones in this sample may be carry-over from other donors' samples. This chain connects TRBV12-3 or TRBV12-4 to TRBJ2-7; 7 bases align to TRBD1. Sequenced sample: PBMCs. CDR3 coding DNA: TGTGCCAGCAGGACCCAGGGGGACGAGCAGTACTTC. Translating gives CASRTQGDEQYF.